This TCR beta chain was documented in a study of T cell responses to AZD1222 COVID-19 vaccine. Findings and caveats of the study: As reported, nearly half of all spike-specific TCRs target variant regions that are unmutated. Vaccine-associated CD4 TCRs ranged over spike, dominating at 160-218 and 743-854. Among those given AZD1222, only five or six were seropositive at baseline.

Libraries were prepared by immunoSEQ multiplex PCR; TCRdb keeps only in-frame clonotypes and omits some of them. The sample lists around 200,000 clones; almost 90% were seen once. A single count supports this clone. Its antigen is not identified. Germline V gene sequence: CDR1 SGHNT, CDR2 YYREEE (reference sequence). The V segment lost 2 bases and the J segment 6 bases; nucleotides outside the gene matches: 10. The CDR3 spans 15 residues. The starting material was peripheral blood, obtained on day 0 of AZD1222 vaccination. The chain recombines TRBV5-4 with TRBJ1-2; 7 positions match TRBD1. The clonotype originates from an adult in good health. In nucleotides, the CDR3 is TGTGCCAGCAGCTTTGGGCAGGGGGTCTCGGATGGCTACACCTTC. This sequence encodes CASSFGQGVSDGYTF. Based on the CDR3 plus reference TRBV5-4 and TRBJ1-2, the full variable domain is ETGVTQSPTHLIKTRGQQVTLRCSSQSGHNTVSWYQQALGQGPQFIFQYYREEENGRGNFPPRFSGLQFPNYSSELNVNALELDDSALYLCASSFGQGVSDGYTFGSGTRLTVV.